This is a list of T cell receptor beta chains from one sample in a study of shared clonotypes between healthy human individuals. Profiling relied on immunoSEQ multiplex PCR, and the TCRdb table lists in-frame clones only, not all of them. The table lists roughly 2.2 million clones, more than 80% of them singletons. The specimen sequenced was naive CD4+ T cells from PBMCs. The source of these receptors is a man younger than 30 in good health. Some clones in this sample may be carry-over from other donors' samples. Each CDR3 is given with its conserved first and last residue. The D gene is left open where the match is weak. Clone sizes are given selectively: once, few, many, or a class where the clone is expanded.

j_call v_call clone_size d_call cdr3_nt cdr3_aa
TRBJ2-2 TRBV5-5 NA NA TGTGCCAGCAGCCTGGCGGGGTCCGTCACCGGGGAGCTGTTTTTT CASSLAGSVTGELFF
TRBJ2-7 TRBV30 NA NA TGTGCCTGGAACGAGGGATCCTCCTACGAGCAGTACTTC CAWNEGSSYEQYF
TRBJ2-1 TRBV5-4 NA TRBD1 TGTGCCAGCAGCTATCCGGGACAGGGGTCGGGGAGCTCCTACAATGAGCAGTTCTTC CASSYPGQGSGSSYNEQFF
TRBJ2-3 TRBV28 NA NA TGTGCCAGCAGTTCCATCTCAGGGGACGGGGGAGATACGCAGTATTTT CASSSISGDGGDTQYF
TRBJ1-1 TRBV7-9 NA NA TGTGCCAGCAGCTTGACAGGATTTCTTGAAGCTTTCTTT CASSLTGFLEAFF
TRBJ2-3 TRBV9 NA NA TGTGCCAGCAGCGTCGCCCCTACCACAGATACGCAGTATTTT CASSVAPTTDTQYF
TRBJ2-1 TRBV4-1 NA TRBD2 TGCGCCAGCAGCGGGCGGGAGGATCGGGATGAGCAGTTCTTC CASSGREDRDEQFF
TRBJ1-4 TRBV20-1 NA NA TGCAGTGCCCGAGGGAATGAAAAACTGTTTTTT CSARGNEKLFF
TRBJ2-1 TRBV28 NA TRBD2 TGTGCCAGCAGTGAAACTAGCGGGAGGGGAGGTGAGCAGTTCTTC CASSETSGRGGEQFF
TRBJ2-7 TRBV19 NA TRBD1 TGTGCCAGTAGCAACAGGGGGCATAGCTCCTACGAGCAGTACTTC CASSNRGHSSYEQYF
TRBJ2-7 TRBV5-4 NA NA TGTGCCACTCTCCACTCCCCTACAGGGAACCACGAGCAGTACTTC CATLHSPTGNHEQYF
TRBJ2-5 TRBV14 NA NA TGTGCCAGCAGCCATATAGGCCGGGACCGCGGATTCGGTAGGGAGACCCAGTACTTC CASSHIGRDRGFGRETQYF
TRBJ1-1 TRBV11-3 NA NA TGTGCCAGGGAAACAGGGATGAACACTGAAGCTTTCTTT CARETGMNTEAFF
TRBJ2-5 TRBV5-1 once NA TGCGCCAGCACCGCGACGGGTGCTCCACAAGAGACCCAGTACTTC CASTATGAPQETQYF
TRBJ1-5 TRBV28 NA NA TGTGCCAGCAGCTGGGACGTGGGTCAGCCCCAGCATTTT CASSWDVGQPQHF
TRBJ2-7 TRBV19 NA TRBD1 TGTGCCAGTAGTATTAAGTCTGGGACAGGGACCACCTACGAGCAGTACTTC CASSIKSGTGTTYEQYF
TRBJ1-4 TRBV7-6 once NA TGTGCCAGCAGCCAGCTTATGAGAGCAACTAATGAAAAACTGTTTTTT CASSQLMRATNEKLFF
TRBJ2-7 TRBV7-2 NA TRBD2 TGTGCCAGCAGCTTATTCCGGGAGGGCGGTCCCTACGAGCAGTACTTC CASSLFREGGPYEQYF
TRBJ2-3 TRBV6-1 NA NA TGTGCCAGCAGTGAAGCAGGGCGGCGAGGTACGCAGTATTTT CASSEAGRRGTQYF
TRBJ2-7 TRBV5-4 NA TRBD2 TGTGCCAGCAGCTTATTGGGACTAGAGTACGAGCAGTACTTC CASSLLGLEYEQYF
TRBJ1-3 TRBV5-1 NA NA TGCGCCAGCAGCCTGACCGTGTTGAGGACCGAAGGAAACACCATATATTTT CASSLTVLRTEGNTIYF
TRBJ2-2 TRBV5-4 NA NA TGTGCCAGCAGCTCGAGGGCCTTAGCCGGGGAGCTGTTTTTT CASSSRALAGELFF
TRBJ1-2 TRBV28 NA NA TGTGCCAGCAGTTTACCGCAGGATCCGGGGGCGATCTATGGCTACACCTTC CASSLPQDPGAIYGYTF
TRBJ1-2 TRBV9 NA NA TGTGCCAGCAGCGCCAGTGGGGGCGTGAATGGCTACACCTTC CASSASGGVNGYTF
TRBJ2-1 TRBV5-1 NA TRBD1 TGCGCCAGCAGCGAGAACAGGGGGACGCAGTTCTTC CASSENRGTQFF
TRBJ1-5 TRBV2 NA TRBD1 TGTGCCAGCACCGCAACAGGGGTCGGCAATCAGCCCCAGCATTTT CASTATGVGNQPQHF
TRBJ1-4 TRBV6-1 NA NA TGTGCCAGCAGGGATGGGACGGGAACTAATGAAAAACTGTTTTTT CASRDGTGTNEKLFF
TRBJ2-1 TRBV6-1 NA TRBD2 TGTGCCAGCGGCATCGATACTAGCGCGTACAATGAGCAGTTCTTC CASGIDTSAYNEQFF
TRBJ2-2 TRBV2 NA TRBD1 TGTGCCAGCAGGGGGACAGGGAAAGGGAACACCGGGGAGCTGTTTTTT CASRGTGKGNTGELFF